A single sample is the source of the 7 T cell receptor beta chains below, sequenced in a study of blood T cell repertoires in COVID-19. Sequencing used immunoSEQ multiplex PCR; TCRdb keeps in-frame clones, though not all of them. This table holds approximately 270,000 clones, around nine tenths found once. The sample consisted of peripheral blood. All receptors come from a young man with acute or convalescent COVID-19.

This clone was recorded once. The V call is TRBV18, the J call TRBJ2-6; D may be TRBD2 (5 bases). This CDR3 is built from 16 residues. Trimming removed 5 bases at V and 4 bases at J, with 15 bases between. Germline V lookup: CDR1 KGHSH, CDR2 LQKENI. In DNA, the CDR3 is TGTGCCAGCTCAAAAGAACCTCCGGGGGGGGCCAACGTCCTGACTTTC. Its protein is CASSKEPPGGANVLTF.

The rearrangement uses TRBV6-2 or TRBV6-3 and TRBJ2-1; 9 bases agree with TRBD1. The CDR3 has 15 amino acids. Germline CDR1 and CDR2: MNHEY and SVGEGT. The J segment lost 6 bases and the V segment lost 0 bases, leaving 3 bases of the junction unmatched. As DNA, the CDR3 is TGTGCCAGCAGTTACTCCGGGACAGGGTCCAATGAGCAGTTCTTC. Encoded protein: CASSYSGTGSNEQFF.

This chain joins TRBV9 and TRBJ2-1; the match to TRBD2 covers 12 bases. The CDR3 is made up of 20 amino acids. CDR1 and CDR2 from the germline V gene are SGDLS and YYNGEE. The V segment lost 4 bases and the J segment 0 bases; nucleotides outside the gene matches: 14. The CDR3 loop reads CASSSSGTSGSSSSYNEQFF. For the CDR3, the DNA is TGTGCCAGCAGCTCCTCCGGGACTAGCGGGTCCTCTAGCTCCTACAATGAGCAGTTCTTC. Combining the CDR3 with reference TRBV9 and TRBJ2-1 gives the whole variable domain DSGVTQTPKHLITATGQRVTLRCSPRSGDLSVYWYQQSLDQGLQFLIQYYNGEERAKGNILERFSAQQFPDLHSELNLSSLELGDSALYFCASSSSGTSGSSSSYNEQFFGPGTRLTVL.

This chain joins TRBV5-1 and TRBJ1-5, with 7 positions matching TRBD1. There are 15 residues in the CDR3. The V gene's germline CDR1 is SGHRS and CDR2 YFSETQ. The V segment lost 0 bases and the J segment 5 bases; nucleotides outside the gene matches: 5. CDR3: CASSLEGQTDQPQHF. CDR3 bases: TGCGCCAGCAGCTTGGAGGGACAGACCGATCAGCCCCAGCATTTT.

This clone was found a few times. The chain has TRBV7-2 and TRBJ2-7, with TRBD1 as a possible D gene (6 bases). Trimming pared 5 bases from V and 5 bases from J, leaving 10 bases between. Germline assignment: CDR1 SGHTA and CDR2 FQGNSA. The CDR3 loop spans 12 amino acids. This chain's CDR3 is CASSPNRDEQYF. CDR3 DNA sequence: TGTGCCAGCAGCCCCAACAGGGACGAGCAGTACTTC.

This clone was seen a single time. The chain uses TRBV5-1 and TRBJ1-2; D not resolved. The V and J ends lost 0 bases and 0 bases respectively, with 12 bases between them. The CDR3 extends over 16 amino acids. Germline V lookup: CDR1 SGHRS, CDR2 YFSETQ. CDR3 nucleotides: TGCGCCAGCAGCTTGGACGGTTGGGCATCTAACTATGGCTACACCTTC. This translates into CASSLDGWASNYGYTF.

The V call is TRBV5-5, the J call TRBJ2-7, with 9 bases identical to TRBD1. CDR1 and CDR2 from the germline V gene are SGHKS and YYEKEE (reference sequence). Trimming took 3 bases from V and 3 from J; bases not matched to a gene: 4. The CDR3 is 14 residues long. The CDR3 reads CASSSSTGGYEQYF. The CDR3 DNA follows: TGTGCCAGCAGCTCATCGACAGGGGGCTACGAGCAGTACTTC.